This T cell receptor (beta chain) was found in a study of cytomegalovirus exposure and HLA in healthy donors. General observations from the study: Listed as cytomegalovirus-associated were more than 150 TCR beta chains.

Sequencing used immunoSEQ multiplex PCR; TCRdb keeps in-frame clones, though not all of them. The repertoire holds about 98,000 clones, with less than 95% as singletons. On this clone itself: Its antigen remains unknown.

The length of the CDR3 is 15 residues. In germline, CDR1 is MGHRA, CDR2 YSYEKL. V lost 0 bases and J lost 0, with 9 bases in between. The TCR originated in a woman under 30 in good health and CMV-seronegative. The sample was PBMCs. The rearrangement joins TRBV4-1 to TRBJ2-7; a weak D match, TRBD1 (5 bases). CDR3: CASSQEQDNSYEQYF. CDR3 bases: TGCGCCAGCAGCCAAGAACAGGATAACTCCTACGAGCAGTACTTC.